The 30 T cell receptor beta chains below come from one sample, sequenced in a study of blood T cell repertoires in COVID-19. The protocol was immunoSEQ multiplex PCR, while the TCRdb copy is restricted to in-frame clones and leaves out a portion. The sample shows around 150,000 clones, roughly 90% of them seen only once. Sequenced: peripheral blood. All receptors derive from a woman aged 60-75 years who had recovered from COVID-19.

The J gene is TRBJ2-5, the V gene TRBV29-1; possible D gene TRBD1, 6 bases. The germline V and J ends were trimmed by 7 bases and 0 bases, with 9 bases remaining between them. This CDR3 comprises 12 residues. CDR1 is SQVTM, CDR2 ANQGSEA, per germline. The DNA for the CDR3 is TGCAGCGCCAGGACAGACCAAGAGACCCAGTACTTC. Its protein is CSARTDQETQYF.

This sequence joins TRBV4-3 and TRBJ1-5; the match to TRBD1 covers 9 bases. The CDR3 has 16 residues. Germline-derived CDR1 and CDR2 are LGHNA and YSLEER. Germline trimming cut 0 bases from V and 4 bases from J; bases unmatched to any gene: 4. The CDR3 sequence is CASSQEVGTGNQPQHF. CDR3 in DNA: TGCGCCAGCAGCCAAGAGGTAGGGACAGGGAATCAGCCCCAGCATTTT.

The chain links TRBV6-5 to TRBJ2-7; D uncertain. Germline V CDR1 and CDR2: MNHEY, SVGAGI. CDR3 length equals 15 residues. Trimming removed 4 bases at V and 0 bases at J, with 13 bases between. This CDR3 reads CASSFGSGGSYEQYF. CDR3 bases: TGTGCCAGCAGTTTCGGCTCGGGTGGCTCCTACGAGCAGTACTTC.

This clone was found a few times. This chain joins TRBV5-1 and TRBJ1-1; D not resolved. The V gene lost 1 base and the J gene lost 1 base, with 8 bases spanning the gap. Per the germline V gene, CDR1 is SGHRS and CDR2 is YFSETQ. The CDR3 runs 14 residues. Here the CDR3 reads CASSLYYRNTEAFF. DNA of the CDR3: TGCGCCAGCAGCTTGTATTACAGGAACACTGAAGCTTTCTTT.

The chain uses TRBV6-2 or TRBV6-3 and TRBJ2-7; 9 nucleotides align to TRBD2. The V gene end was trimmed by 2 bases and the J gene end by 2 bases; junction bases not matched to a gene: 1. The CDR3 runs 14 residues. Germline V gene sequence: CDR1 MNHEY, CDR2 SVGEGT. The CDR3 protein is CASSYGGGAYEQYF. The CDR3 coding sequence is TGTGCCAGCAGTTACGGCGGGGGGGCCTACGAGCAGTACTTC.

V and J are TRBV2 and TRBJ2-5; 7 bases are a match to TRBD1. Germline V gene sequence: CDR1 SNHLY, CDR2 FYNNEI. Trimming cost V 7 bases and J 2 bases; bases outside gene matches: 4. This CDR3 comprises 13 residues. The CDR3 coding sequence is TGTGCCAGCAACAGGGGACGACAAGAGACCCAGTACTTC. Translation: CASNRGRQETQYF.

CDR3 residues: CASSLASGAYEQYF. Written as DNA, the CDR3 is TGTGCCAGCAGCCTAGCTAGCGGGGCCTACGAGCAGTACTTC. The chain carries TRBV3-1 (or the pseudogene TRBV3-2) and TRBJ2-7; 9 bases agree with TRBD2. The V segment lost 4 bases and the J segment 2 bases; nucleotides outside the gene matches: 3. Germline lookup yields CDR1 LGHDT and CDR2 YNNKEL (reference sequence). The CDR3 has 14 residues.

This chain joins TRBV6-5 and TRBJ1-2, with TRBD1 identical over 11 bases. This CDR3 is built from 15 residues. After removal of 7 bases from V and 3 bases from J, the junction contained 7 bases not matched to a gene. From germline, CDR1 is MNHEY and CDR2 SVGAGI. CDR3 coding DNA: TGTGCCAGCATACCGGGACAGGGGGGGGACTATGGCTACACCTTC. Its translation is CASIPGQGGDYGYTF.

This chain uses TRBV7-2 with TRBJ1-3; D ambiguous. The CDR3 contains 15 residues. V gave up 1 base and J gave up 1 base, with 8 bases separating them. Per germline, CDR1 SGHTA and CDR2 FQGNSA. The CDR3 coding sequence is TGTGCCAGCAGCTTAGGGCAGACTTCTGGAAACACCATATATTTT. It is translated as CASSLGQTSGNTIYF. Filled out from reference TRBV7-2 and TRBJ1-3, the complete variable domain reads GAGVSQSPSNKVTEKGKDVELRCDPISGHTALYWYRQSLGQGLEFLIYFQGNSAPDKSGLPSDRFSAERTGGSVSTLTIQRTQQEDSAVYLCASSLGQTSGNTIYFGEGSWLTVV.

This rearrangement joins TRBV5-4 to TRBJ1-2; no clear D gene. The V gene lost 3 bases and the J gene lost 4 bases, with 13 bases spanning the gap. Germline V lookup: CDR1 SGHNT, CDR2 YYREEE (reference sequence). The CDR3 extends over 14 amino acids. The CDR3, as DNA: TGTGCCAGCAGCTATGGCACAGCCTCCTATGGCTACACCTTC. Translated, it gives CASSYGTASYGYTF.

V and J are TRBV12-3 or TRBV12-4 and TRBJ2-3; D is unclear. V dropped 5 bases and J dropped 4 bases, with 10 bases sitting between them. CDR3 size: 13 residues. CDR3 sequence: CASSPSLPDTQYF. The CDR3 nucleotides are TGTGCCAGCAGTCCCTCTCTCCCAGATACGCAGTATTTT.

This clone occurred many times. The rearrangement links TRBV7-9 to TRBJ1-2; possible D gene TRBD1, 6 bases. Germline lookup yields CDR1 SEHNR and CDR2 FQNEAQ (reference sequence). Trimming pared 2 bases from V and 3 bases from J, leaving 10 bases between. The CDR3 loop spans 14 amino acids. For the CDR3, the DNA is TGTGCCAGCAGCTTAAACAGGGAAGACTATGGCTACACCTTC. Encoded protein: CASSLNREDYGYTF.

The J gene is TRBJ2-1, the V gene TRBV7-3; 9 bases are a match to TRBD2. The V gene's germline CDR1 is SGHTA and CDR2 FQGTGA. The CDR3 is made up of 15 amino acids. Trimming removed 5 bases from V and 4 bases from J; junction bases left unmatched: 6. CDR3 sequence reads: CASSPLAGEYNEQFF. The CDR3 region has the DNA TGTGCCAGCAGCCCCTTAGCGGGGGAGTACAATGAGCAGTTCTTC.

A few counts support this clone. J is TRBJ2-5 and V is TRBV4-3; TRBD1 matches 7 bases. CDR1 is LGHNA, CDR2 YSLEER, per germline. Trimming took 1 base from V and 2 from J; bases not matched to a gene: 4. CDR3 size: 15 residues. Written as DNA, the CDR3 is TGCGCCAGCAGCCAAGTAGGACAGGAGCAAGAGACCCAGTACTTC. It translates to CASSQVGQEQETQYF.

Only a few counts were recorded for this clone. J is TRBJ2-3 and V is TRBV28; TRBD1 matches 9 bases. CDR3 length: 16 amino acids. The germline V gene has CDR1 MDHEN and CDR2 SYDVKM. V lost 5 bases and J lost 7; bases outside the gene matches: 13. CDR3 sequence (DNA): TGTGCCAGCAGTCCTTTTCCGGGACAGGGCGGTCATACGCAGTATTTT. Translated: CASSPFPGQGGHTQYF.

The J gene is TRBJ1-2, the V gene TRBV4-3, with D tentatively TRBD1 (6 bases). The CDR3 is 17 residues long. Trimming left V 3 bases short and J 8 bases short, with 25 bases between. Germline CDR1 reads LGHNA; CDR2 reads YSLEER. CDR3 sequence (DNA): TGCGCCAGCAGCCAGCACCGGGCCAGCTACCTCACAGGGGGCTACACCTTC. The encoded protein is CASSQHRASYLTGGYTF.

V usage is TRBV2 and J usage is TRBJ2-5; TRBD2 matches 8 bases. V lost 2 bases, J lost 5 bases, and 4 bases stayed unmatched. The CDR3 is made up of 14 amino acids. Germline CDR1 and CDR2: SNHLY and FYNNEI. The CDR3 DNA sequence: TGTGCCAGCAGTGAAACGGGGGGGCCGGAGACCCAGTACTTC. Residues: CASSETGGPETQYF.

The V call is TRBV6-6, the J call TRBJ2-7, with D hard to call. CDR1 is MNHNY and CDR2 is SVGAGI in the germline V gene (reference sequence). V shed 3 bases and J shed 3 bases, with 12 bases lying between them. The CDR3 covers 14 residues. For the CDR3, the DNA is TGTGCCAGCAGTTATTCCTTAAACAACTACGAGCAGTACTTC. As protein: CASSYSLNNYEQYF.

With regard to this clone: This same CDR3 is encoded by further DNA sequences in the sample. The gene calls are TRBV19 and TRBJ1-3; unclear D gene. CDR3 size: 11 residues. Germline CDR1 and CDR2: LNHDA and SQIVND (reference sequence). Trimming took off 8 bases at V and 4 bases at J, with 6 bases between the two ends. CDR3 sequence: CASSLGNTIYF. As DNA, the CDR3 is TGTGCCAGTTCCCTAGGAAACACCATATATTTT. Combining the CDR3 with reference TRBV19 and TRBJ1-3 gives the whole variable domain DGGITQSPKYLFRKEGQNVTLSCEQNLNHDAMYWYRQDPGQGLRLIYYSQIVNDFQKGDIAEGYSVSREKKESFPLTVTSAQKNPTAFYLCASSLGNTIYFGEGSWLTVV.

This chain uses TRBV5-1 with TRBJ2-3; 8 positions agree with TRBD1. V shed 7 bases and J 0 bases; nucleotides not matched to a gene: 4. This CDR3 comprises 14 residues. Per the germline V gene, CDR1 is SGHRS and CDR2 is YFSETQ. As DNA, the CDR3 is TGCGCCAGCCAGGGGGCATCTAGCACAGATACGCAGTATTTT. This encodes CASQGASSTDTQYF.

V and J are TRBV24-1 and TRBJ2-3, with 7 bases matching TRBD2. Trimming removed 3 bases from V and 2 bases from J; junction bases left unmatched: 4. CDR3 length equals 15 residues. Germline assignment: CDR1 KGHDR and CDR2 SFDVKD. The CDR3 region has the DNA TGTGCCACCAGTGATCCCGGGGGGTCCACAGATACGCAGTATTTT. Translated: CATSDPGGSTDTQYF.

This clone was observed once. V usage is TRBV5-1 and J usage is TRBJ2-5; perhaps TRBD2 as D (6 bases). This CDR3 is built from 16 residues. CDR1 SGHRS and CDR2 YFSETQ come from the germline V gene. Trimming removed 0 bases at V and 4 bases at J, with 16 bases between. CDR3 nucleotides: TGCGCCAGCAGCTTGGCGGCTAGCGATGGGGCAGAGACCCAGTACTTC. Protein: CASSLAASDGAETQYF.

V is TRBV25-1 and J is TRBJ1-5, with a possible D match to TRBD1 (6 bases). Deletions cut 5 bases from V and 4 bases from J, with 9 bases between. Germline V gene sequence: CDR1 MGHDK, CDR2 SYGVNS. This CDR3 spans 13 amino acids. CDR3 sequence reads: CASSRQENQPQHF. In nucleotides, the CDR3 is TGTGCCAGCAGTCGACAGGAGAATCAGCCCCAGCATTTT.

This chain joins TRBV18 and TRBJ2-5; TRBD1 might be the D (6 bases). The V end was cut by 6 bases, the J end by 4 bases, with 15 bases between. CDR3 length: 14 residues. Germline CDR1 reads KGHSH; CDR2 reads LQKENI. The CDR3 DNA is TGTGCCAGCTCGCTTGCAGGGGACACAGAGACCCAGTACTTC. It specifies CASSLAGDTETQYF.

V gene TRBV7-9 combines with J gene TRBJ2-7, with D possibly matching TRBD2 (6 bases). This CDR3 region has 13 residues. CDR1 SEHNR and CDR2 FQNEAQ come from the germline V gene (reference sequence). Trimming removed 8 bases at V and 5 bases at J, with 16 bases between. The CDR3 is CASARAGFNEQYF. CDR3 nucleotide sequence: TGTGCCAGCGCTAGGGCGGGATTTAACGAGCAGTACTTC.

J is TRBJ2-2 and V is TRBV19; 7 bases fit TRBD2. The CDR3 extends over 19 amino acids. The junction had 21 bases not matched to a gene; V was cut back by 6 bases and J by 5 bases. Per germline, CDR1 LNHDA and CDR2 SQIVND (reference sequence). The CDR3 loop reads CASSSPSEAGRGWTGELFF. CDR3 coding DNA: TGTGCCAGTAGCTCTCCCTCGGAAGCGGGGCGGGGATGGACCGGGGAGCTGTTTTTT.

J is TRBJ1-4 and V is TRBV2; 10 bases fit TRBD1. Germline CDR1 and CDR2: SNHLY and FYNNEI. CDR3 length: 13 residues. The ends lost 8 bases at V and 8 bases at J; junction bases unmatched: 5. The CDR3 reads CASRQGATEKLFF. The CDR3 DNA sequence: TGTGCCAGCCGACAGGGGGCAACGGAAAAACTGTTTTTT. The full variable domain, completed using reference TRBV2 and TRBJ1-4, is EPEVTQTPSHQVTQMGQEVILRCVPISNHLYFYWYRQILGQKVEFLVSFYNNEISEKSEIFDDQFSVERPDGSNFTLKIRSTKLEDSAMYFCASRQGATEKLFFGSGTQLSVL.

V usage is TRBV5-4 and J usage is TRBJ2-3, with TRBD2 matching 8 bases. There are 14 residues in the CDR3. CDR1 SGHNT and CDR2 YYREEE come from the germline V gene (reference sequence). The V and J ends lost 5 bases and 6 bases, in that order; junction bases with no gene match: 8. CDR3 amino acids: CASSLKTGGDTQYF. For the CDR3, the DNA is TGTGCCAGCAGTTTAAAAACGGGAGGGGATACGCAGTATTTT. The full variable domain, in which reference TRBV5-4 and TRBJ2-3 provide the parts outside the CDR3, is ETGVTQSPTHLIKTRGQQVTLRCSSQSGHNTVSWYQQALGQGPQFIFQYYREEENGRGNFPPRFSGLQFPNYSSELNVNALELDDSALYLCASSLKTGGDTQYFGPGTRLTVL.

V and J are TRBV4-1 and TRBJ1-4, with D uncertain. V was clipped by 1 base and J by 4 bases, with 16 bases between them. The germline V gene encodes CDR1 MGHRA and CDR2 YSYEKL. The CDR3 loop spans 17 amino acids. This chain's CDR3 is CASSQVGFVRGNEKLFF. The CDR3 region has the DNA TGCGCCAGCAGCCAAGTCGGGTTTGTGAGAGGTAATGAAAAACTGTTTTTT.

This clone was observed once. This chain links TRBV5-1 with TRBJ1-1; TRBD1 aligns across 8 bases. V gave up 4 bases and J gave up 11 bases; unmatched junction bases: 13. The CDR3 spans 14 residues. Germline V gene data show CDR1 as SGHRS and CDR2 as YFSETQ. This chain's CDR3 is CASSTIGQGEKAFF. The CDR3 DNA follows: TGCGCCAGCAGCACGATCGGACAGGGTGAGAAGGCTTTCTTT.